This T cell receptor (beta chain) was captured by sequencing in a study of blood T cell repertoires in COVID-19. Produced via immunoSEQ multiplex PCR; TCRdb's table is partial and in-frame only. The table lists some 69,000 clones, more than 70% of them singletons. V dropped 8 bases and J dropped 2 bases, with 6 bases sitting between them. The germline V gene encodes CDR1 SNHLY and CDR2 FYNNEI. There are 11 residues in the CDR3. This clone has only a few counts. V gene TRBV2 combines with J gene TRBJ1-1, with D hard to call. The sequenced sample consisted of peripheral blood. This receptor was taken from a human donor in a cohort sampled during active COVID-19. The CDR3 DNA is TGTGCCAGCTCCAGAAACACTGAAGCTTTCTTT. Its translation: CASSRNTEAFF.